This TCR beta chain was found in a study of CD8+CD57+ T cells in acquired aplastic anemia. Trimming took 4 bases from V and 0 from J, leaving 9 bases between them. CDR1 and CDR2 from the germline V gene are LNHDA and SQIVND (reference sequence). The CDR3 consists of 14 residues. An expansion of CD8+CD57+ cells by flow cytometry had been shown in patients chosen for sequencing. Genomic DNA, the template, was used for profiling of the TCR beta VDJ and CDR3. TCRdb independently ran MiXCR on the reads; one entry per CDR3 protein. The sample lists 110,000 or so distinct CDR3 sequences, about 50% occurring once.

The sample comprised sorted CD4+, CD8+, or CD8+CD57+ T cells (not recorded which) from PBMCs. The rearrangement uses TRBV19 and TRBJ1-1; D is perhaps TRBD1 (5 bases). This TCR was sampled from a human donor with aplastic anemia. The chain's CDR3 is CASSKGRMNTEAFF. CDR3 nucleotides: TGTGCCAGTAGTAAGGGACGGATGAACACTGAAGCTTTCTTT.